This T cell receptor beta chain was identified during a study of T cell repertoires in cytomegalovirus infection. Each CDR3 protein gets one entry after TCRdb re-called the reads with MiXCR. In the table there are 250,000 to 400,000 distinct CDR3 sequences, around 25% of which are singletons. Comment on this clonotype: The antigen remains unidentified.

Germline CDR1 reads GTSNPN; CDR2 reads SVGIG (reference sequence). The CDR3 sequence is 14 residues long. V dropped 2 bases and J dropped 1; count of bases not matched to a gene: 4. The rearrangement uses TRBV30 and TRBJ2-7, with TRBD2 matching 8 bases. This TCR was recovered from a human donor in good health (CMV status not recorded). Some clones in this sample may be carry-over from other donors' samples. The material sequenced was cultured PBMCs, taken from culture after CMV antigen stimulation. CDR3 residues: CAWSRAGASYEQYF. The CDR3 DNA sequence: TGTGCCTGGAGTCGAGCGGGAGCGTCCTACGAGCAGTACTTC. The variable domain in full, with the rest retrieved from reference TRBV30 and TRBJ2-7, is SQTIHQWPATLVQPVGSPLSLECTVEGTSNPNLYWYRQAAGRGLQLLFYSVGIGQISSEVPQNLSASRPQDRQFILSSKKLLLSDSGFYLCAWSRAGASYEQYFGPGTRLTVT.